One and the same sample provided the 10 T cell receptor beta chains below, sequenced in a study of shared clonotypes between healthy human individuals. Sequenced by immunoSEQ multiplex PCR; TCRdb stores in-frame clones only, minus some. The sample yields approximately 980,000 clones, less than 85% seen once. The sample taken for sequencing was memory CD4+ T cells sorted from blood. Subset described: CD45RA-negative fraction. The receptors were sampled from a man younger than 35 in good health.

CDR3 sequence reads: CAISVRIQETQYF. For the CDR3, the DNA is TGTGCCATCAGTGTCAGAATACAAGAGACCCAGTACTTC. V is TRBV10-3 and J is TRBJ2-5; D gene uncertain. The CDR3 has 13 residues. Between the trimmed V and J ends, which lost 4 bases and 2 bases, there was a span of 8 bases. From germline, CDR1 is ENHRY and CDR2 SYGVKD.

This chain joins TRBV7-3 and TRBJ2-2; TRBD1 might be the D (6 bases). V dropped 1 base and J dropped 0 bases, with 9 bases sitting between them. This CDR3 spans 16 amino acids. Germline values: CDR1 SGHTA, CDR2 FQGTGA. The CDR3: CASSLRGQPNTGELFF. The CDR3 region has the DNA TGTGCCAGCAGCTTAAGGGGGCAACCGAACACCGGGGAGCTGTTTTTT.

This chain connects TRBV10-2 to TRBJ1-2; TRBD1 aligns across 7 bases. V shed 2 bases, J shed 4 bases, and the junction held 7 bases outside the gene matches. Germline CDR1 is WSHSY and CDR2 is SAAADI. This CDR3 is 15 amino acids long. The CDR3 spells CASSEQGGALYGYTF. The CDR3 coding sequence is TGCGCCAGCAGTGAGCAGGGGGGTGCCCTCTATGGCTACACCTTC.

A remark on this clone: Other DNA sequences in this sample translate to the same CDR3. This chain links TRBV9 with TRBJ2-7; the D call may be TRBD1 or TRBD2 (6 bases each). V was clipped by 0 bases and J by 5 bases, with 12 bases between them. The CDR3 spans 14 residues. The germline V gene has CDR1 SGDLS and CDR2 YYNGEE. The CDR3 reads CASSVGPGANEQYF. CDR3 nucleotides: TGTGCCAGCAGCGTAGGTCCGGGGGCCAACGAGCAGTACTTC.

The chain employs TRBV2 and TRBJ1-2; 7 positions match TRBD1. The V segment lost 7 bases and the J segment 5 bases; nucleotides outside the gene matches: 13. This CDR3 comprises 15 residues. CDR1 and CDR2 from the germline V gene are SNHLY and FYNNEI. As DNA, the CDR3 is TGTGCCAGCACCACTACAGGGGCCGTAAGATATGGCTACACCTTC. It encodes CASTTTGAVRYGYTF.

V usage is TRBV19 and J usage is TRBJ2-4; 8 positions agree with TRBD1. CDR3 length: 16 amino acids. Germline V gene data show CDR1 as LNHDA and CDR2 as SQIVND (reference sequence). With 5 bases clipped from V and 3 bases from J, the junction kept 9 bases outside the gene matches. The CDR3 nucleotides read TGTGCCAGTAGTCCCTCGGACAGGGATGGCAAAAACATTCAGTACTTC. Translated: CASSPSDRDGKNIQYF. Full variable domain (outside the CDR3, taken from reference TRBV19 and TRBJ2-4): DGGITQSPKYLFRKEGQNVTLSCEQNLNHDAMYWYRQDPGQGLRLIYYSQIVNDFQKGDIAEGYSVSREKKESFPLTVTSAQKNPTAFYLCASSPSDRDGKNIQYFGAGTRLSVL.

The rearrangement uses TRBV4-2 and TRBJ2-5; 7 bases fit TRBD2. Per germline, CDR1 LGHNA and CDR2 YNFKEQ. The CDR3 runs 14 residues. V dropped 4 bases and J dropped 5; count of bases not matched to a gene: 7. Here the CDR3 DNA reads TGTGCCAGCAGCCGGGGGAGGGCCGAGGAGACCCAGTACTTC. As protein: CASSRGRAEETQYF.

V is TRBV7-9 and J is TRBJ2-1; TRBD2 aligns across 14 bases. CDR1 and CDR2 from the germline V gene are SEHNR and FQNEAQ (reference sequence). The CDR3 covers 19 residues. The junction had 10 bases not matched to a gene; V was cut back by 5 bases and J by 1 base. The CDR3 loop reads CASSQPGTSGGLSYNEQFF. CDR3 nucleotides: TGTGCCAGCAGCCAACCAGGGACTAGCGGGGGATTGTCCTACAATGAGCAGTTCTTC.

V and J are TRBV15 and TRBJ2-3; TRBD2 matches 13 bases. Germline-derived CDR1 and CDR2 are LNHNV and YYDKDF (reference sequence). CDR3 length equals 20 residues. Unmatched junction bases numbered 11, after V lost 2 bases and J lost 0 bases. As DNA, the CDR3 is TGTGCCACCAGCAGACCCCAAGCACTAGCGGGAGGGCTGAGCACAGATACGCAGTATTTT. Amino acids: CATSRPQALAGGLSTDTQYF.

This sequence joins TRBV5-6 and TRBJ2-5; 8 nucleotides agree with TRBD2. V gave up 4 bases and J gave up 6 bases; unmatched junction bases: 8. The germline gives CDR1 SGHDT, CDR2 YYEEEE. The CDR3 is made up of 14 amino acids. In DNA form, the CDR3 reads TGTGCCAGCAGCCAATCGGGGGGGCCGAAGACCCAGTACTTC. Amino acids: CASSQSGGPKTQYF.